The 16 T cell receptor beta chains listed next were all sequenced from one sample in a study of T cell changes during pregnancy in multiple sclerosis. Clones were sequenced by immunoSEQ multiplex PCR, and TCRdb holds only the in-frame ones, with some missing. Seen here are fewer than 45,000 clones, about nine tenths observed once, and the top ten hold 0.55% to 0.85%. The specimen comprised CD4+ T cells from peripheral blood mononuclear cells, sampled in the first trimester of pregnancy. All receptors derive from a female donor with multiple sclerosis, enrolled in a pregnancy study.

The chain uses TRBV5-1 and TRBJ2-1; no reliable D call. Germline CDR1 is SGHRS and CDR2 is YFSETQ. This CDR3 contains 13 residues. V dropped 0 bases and J dropped 3 bases, with 4 bases sitting between them. The CDR3 bases are TGCGCCAGCAGCTTGGATAGCTACAATGAGCAGTTCTTC. It specifies CASSLDSYNEQFF. The full variable domain, completed using reference TRBV5-1 and TRBJ2-1, is KAGVTQTPRYLIKTRGQQVTLSCSPISGHRSVSWYQQTPGQGLQFLFEYFSETQRNKGNFPGRFSGRQFSNSRSEMNVSTLELGDSALYLCASSLDSYNEQFFGPGTRLTVL.

This sequence joins TRBV11-2 and TRBJ1-1; the D is unclear. V shed 1 base and J shed 3 bases, with 9 bases lying between them. This CDR3 contains 14 residues. Germline V CDR1 and CDR2: SGHAT, FQNNGV. Here the CDR3 reads CASSLVHEHTEAFF. For the CDR3, the DNA is TGTGCCAGCAGCTTAGTTCACGAGCACACTGAAGCTTTCTTT.

This chain links TRBV28 with TRBJ2-6, with 7 positions matching TRBD1. Looked up from germline, CDR1 is MDHEN and CDR2 is SYDVKM. The CDR3 runs 17 residues. After removal of 5 bases from V and 5 bases from J, the junction contained 12 bases not matched to a gene. The CDR3 DNA follows: TGTGCCAGCAGTCCTAGGGGACAGCTTCTCTGGGCCAACGTCCTGACTTTC. This codes for CASSPRGQLLWANVLTF.

This chain links TRBV2 with TRBJ2-1, with TRBD1 matching 9 bases. This CDR3 comprises 15 residues. V shed 7 bases, J shed 1 base, and the junction held 5 bases outside the gene matches. CDR1 and CDR2 from the germline V gene are SNHLY and FYNNEI. CDR3 loop: CASKRGQGSYNEQFF. The CDR3 coding sequence is TGTGCCAGCAAACGAGGACAGGGGTCCTACAATGAGCAGTTCTTC.

The chain links TRBV5-1 to TRBJ1-4; 10 bases match TRBD1. The V and J ends lost 0 bases and 8 bases, in that order; junction bases with no gene match: 13. Germline CDR1 reads SGHRS; CDR2 reads YFSETQ. This CDR3 has 18 residues. The CDR3 DNA sequence: TGCGCCAGCAGCTTGGCCAAGGACAGGGGGACGGTGAGGGAAAAACTGTTTTTT. Its translation: CASSLAKDRGTVREKLFF.

The V and J genes are TRBV5-1 and TRBJ1-4; D call uncertain. CDR1 and CDR2 from the germline V gene are SGHRS and YFSETQ. The V end lost 5 bases, the J end lost 3 bases, and 11 bases lay between the germline ends. CDR3 length equals 14 residues. CDR3 loop: CASRSEFANEKLFF. The CDR3 bases are TGCGCCAGCAGGTCGGAGTTTGCTAATGAAAAACTGTTTTTT.

This clone was detected only a few times. V and J are TRBV9 and TRBJ1-1; a weak D match, TRBD1 (6 bases). The CDR3 runs 14 residues. CDR1 SGDLS and CDR2 YYNGEE come from the germline V gene. Between the trimmed V and J ends, which lost 0 bases and 4 bases, there was a span of 10 bases. This CDR3 is CASSVGGGATEAFF. In nucleotides, the CDR3 is TGTGCCAGCAGCGTAGGAGGGGGGGCCACTGAAGCTTTCTTT.

The chain has TRBV30 and TRBJ2-2, with a tentative D call TRBD1 (5 bases). The CDR3 consists of 13 residues. Germline loops: CDR1 GTSNPN, CDR2 SVGIG (reference sequence). V lost 4 bases and J lost 7, with 13 bases in between. CDR3: CAWTGYSGGELFF. For the CDR3, the DNA is TGTGCCTGGACAGGGTACTCGGGCGGGGAGCTGTTTTTT.

The CDR3 spells CASSFLRGTGELFF. CDR3 DNA sequence: TGTGCCAGCAGTTTCCTACGGGGGACCGGGGAGCTGTTTTTT. The rearrangement joins TRBV28 to TRBJ2-2, with a tentative D call TRBD2 (6 bases). Looked up from germline, CDR1 is MDHEN and CDR2 is SYDVKM. V was clipped by 3 bases and J by 5 bases, with 10 bases between them. The CDR3 totals 14 residues.

The J gene is TRBJ2-5, the V gene TRBV5-1; D is perhaps TRBD2 (6 bases). The germline CDR1 and CDR2 sequences are SGHRS and YFSETQ. The CDR3 covers 14 residues. V was trimmed by 7 bases and J by 2 bases, leaving 15 bases between them. The CDR3: CASALLGGQETQYF. The CDR3 nucleotides are TGCGCCAGCGCCCTATTGGGGGGACAAGAGACCCAGTACTTC.

J is TRBJ2-6 and V is TRBV13; no clear D gene. CDR1 and CDR2 from the germline V gene are PRHDT and FYEKMQ (reference sequence). Trimming removed 7 bases from V and 0 bases from J, with 16 bases in between. The CDR3 totals 17 residues. CDR3 bases: TGTGCCAGCATCCCTCTCAGGTCGTACTCTGGGGCCAACGTCCTGACTTTC. Translated: CASIPLRSYSGANVLTF.

The CDR3 nucleotides are TGTGCCAGCAGCGGGAAATTTAGGGGCCTTATGAGCTACACCTTC. Translating it yields CASSGKFRGLMSYTF. The V and J genes are TRBV5-6 and TRBJ1-2; tentative D call: TRBD1 (5 bases). Germline CDR1 and CDR2: SGHDT and YYEEEE. Trimming took off 4 bases at V and 9 bases at J, with 22 bases between the two ends. This CDR3 is 15 amino acids long.

CDR3 residues: CASSSRTGSGNTIYF. In DNA form, the CDR3 reads TGCGCCAGCAGCTCTAGGACAGGCTCTGGAAACACCATATATTTT. V usage is TRBV5-1 and J usage is TRBJ1-3; the match to TRBD1 covers 7 bases. This CDR3 is 15 amino acids long. V shed 3 bases and J 0 bases; nucleotides not matched to a gene: 3. Germline-derived CDR1 and CDR2 are SGHRS and YFSETQ.

The chain is built from TRBV28 and TRBJ2-4, with 12 positions matching TRBD2. The germline CDR1 and CDR2 sequences are MDHEN and SYDVKM. The CDR3 length is 18 residues. After removal of 3 bases from V and 0 bases from J, the junction contained 6 bases not matched to a gene. CDR3 protein: CASSFRAGLAGAKNIQYF. CDR3 in DNA: TGTGCCAGCAGTTTTCGGGCGGGACTAGCGGGAGCCAAAAACATTCAGTACTTC.

The chain is built from TRBV28 and TRBJ1-2; TRBD1 matches 11 bases. Trimming cost V 11 bases and J 0 bases; bases outside gene matches: 2. This CDR3 is 13 amino acids long. Germline CDR1 is MDHEN and CDR2 is SYDVKM. CDR3 sequence (DNA): TGTGCCGGACAGGGGGCGCCTAACTATGGCTACACCTTC. It specifies CAGQGAPNYGYTF.

This sequence joins TRBV29-1 and TRBJ1-1, with 9 nucleotides matching TRBD1. V was clipped by 7 bases and J by 5 bases; unmatched bases: 17. CDR3 length equals 16 residues. Germline values: CDR1 SQVTM, CDR2 ANQGSEA. CDR3 nucleotides: TGCAGCGCTCGGGACAGGGAAAATAATATAGGGACTGAAGCTTTCTTT. Protein sequence: CSARDRENNIGTEAFF.